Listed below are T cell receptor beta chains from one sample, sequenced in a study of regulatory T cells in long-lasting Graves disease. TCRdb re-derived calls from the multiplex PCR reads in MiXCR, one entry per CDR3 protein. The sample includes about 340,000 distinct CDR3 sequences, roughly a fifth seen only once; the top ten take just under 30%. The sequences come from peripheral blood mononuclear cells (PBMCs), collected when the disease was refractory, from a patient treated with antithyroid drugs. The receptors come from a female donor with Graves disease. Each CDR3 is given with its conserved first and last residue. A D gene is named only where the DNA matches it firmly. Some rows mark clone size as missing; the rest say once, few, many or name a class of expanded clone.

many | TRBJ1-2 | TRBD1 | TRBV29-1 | CSVRTGAYGYTF | TGCAGCGTCAGGACAGGGGCCTATGGCTACACCTTC
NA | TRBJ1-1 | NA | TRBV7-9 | CASSLVLAGNAEAFF | TGTGCCAGCAGCTTAGTACTCGCTGGGAACGCTGAAGCTTTCTTT
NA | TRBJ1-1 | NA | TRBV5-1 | CASSSNSGSTEAFF | TGCGCCAGCAGCTCCAACTCAGGGTCCACTGAAGCTTTCTTT
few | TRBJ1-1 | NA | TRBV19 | CASSIGGPNTEAFF | TGTGCCAGTAGTATAGGCGGGCCGAACACTGAAGCTTTCTTT
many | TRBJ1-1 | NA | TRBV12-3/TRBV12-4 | CASSSWTGGNTEAFF | TGTGCCAGCAGTTCATGGACGGGAGGCAACACTGAAGCTTTCTTT
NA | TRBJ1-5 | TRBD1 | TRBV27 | CASSPNLGGYNQPQHF | TGTGCCAGCAGTCCCAACTTAGGGGGCTACAATCAGCCCCAGCATTTT
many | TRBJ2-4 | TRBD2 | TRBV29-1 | CSVGGRTSGYGPTKNIQYF | TGCAGCGTTGGGGGCCGGACTAGTGGGTATGGGCCGACCAAAAACATTCAGTACTTC
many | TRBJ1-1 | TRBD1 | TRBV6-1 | CASSQHRGRTEAFF | TGTGCCAGCAGTCAACACAGGGGGCGCACTGAAGCTTTCTTT
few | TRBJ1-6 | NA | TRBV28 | CASSSPGTYSPLHF | TGTGCCAGCAGTTCCCCGGGTACCTATTCACCCCTCCACTTT
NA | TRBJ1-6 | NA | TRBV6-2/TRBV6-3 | CASRDSGNSPLHF | TGTGCCAGCAGAGACAGTGGAAATTCACCCCTCCACTTT
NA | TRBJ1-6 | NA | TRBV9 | CASSATSDSPLHF | TGTGCCAGCAGCGCCACTAGTGATTCACCCCTCCACTTT
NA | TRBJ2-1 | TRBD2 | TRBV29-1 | CSVEGTTSGRARSYNEQFF | TGCAGCGTTGAAGGTACTACTAGCGGGAGGGCCCGATCCTACAATGAGCAGTTCTTC
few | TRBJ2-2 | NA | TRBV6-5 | CASSYSTLGAASNTGELFF | TGTGCCAGCAGTTACTCCACCTTGGGGGCCGCCTCGAACACCGGGGAGCTGTTTTTT
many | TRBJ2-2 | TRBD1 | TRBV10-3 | CAHHQTGDTGELFF | TGTGCCCACCACCAGACAGGGGACACCGGGGAGCTGTTTTTT
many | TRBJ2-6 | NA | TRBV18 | CASSPRRANVLTF | TGTGCCAGCTCACCCCGCCGGGCCAACGTCCTGACTTTC
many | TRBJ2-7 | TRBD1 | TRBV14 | CASSLDRVREQYF | TGTGCCAGCAGCCTCGACAGGGTAAGGGAGCAGTACTTC
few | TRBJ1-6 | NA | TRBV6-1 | CASSYGGARNSPLHF | TGTGCCAGCAGCTACGGTGGGGCGCGGAATTCACCCCTCCACTTT
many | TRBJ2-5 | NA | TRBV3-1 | CASSQYRDQETQYF | TGTGCCAGCAGCCAGTACAGGGATCAAGAGACCCAGTACTTC
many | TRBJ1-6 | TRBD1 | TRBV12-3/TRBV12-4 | CASSFRTGGGSPLHF | TGTGCCAGCAGTTTTAGGACAGGGGGCGGGTCACCCCTCCACTTT
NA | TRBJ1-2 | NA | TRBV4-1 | CASGRGGSGQGYTF | TGCGCCAGCGGCCGCGGCGGGAGTGGACAGGGCTACACCTTC
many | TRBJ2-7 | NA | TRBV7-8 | CASSLSGQAGSYEQYF | TGTGCCAGCAGCTTATCCGGGCAGGCGGGTTCCTACGAGCAGTACTTC
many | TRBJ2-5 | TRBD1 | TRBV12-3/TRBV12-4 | CASSQLQGAVQTQYF | TGTGCCAGCAGTCAACTACAGGGGGCGGTACAGACCCAGTACTTC